Listed below are T cell receptor beta chains from one sample, sequenced in a study of T cell responses to AZD1222 COVID-19 vaccine. Clones were read by immunoSEQ multiplex PCR, and TCRdb kept only the in-frame ones, dropping some. The sample has 65,000 to 75,000 clones, roughly 75% seen once. The sample here was peripheral blood, taken 28 days after the second AZD1222 dose. The receptors were gathered from an adult who received the AZD1222 COVID-19 vaccine. CDR3s include the opening cysteine and the closing phenylalanine or tryptophan. Fields, in order: clone size, V gene, D gene, J gene, CDR3 protein, CDR3 DNA. D genes are given only for firm matches. Not all rows give a size; the values are once, few, many and, for expanded clones, a class.

clone_size: few
v_call: TRBV24-1
d_call: .
j_call: TRBJ1-2
cdr3_aa: CATSDLTVNGYTF
cdr3_nt: TGTGCCACCAGTGATTTGACAGTGAATGGCTACACCTTC

clone_size: .
v_call: TRBV5-1
d_call: TRBD1
j_call: TRBJ1-6
cdr3_aa: CASSLDRVKNSPLHF
cdr3_nt: TGCGCCAGCAGCCTAGACAGGGTTAAGAATTCACCCCTCCACTTT

clone_size: .
v_call: TRBV7-9
d_call: .
j_call: TRBJ1-3
cdr3_aa: CASSLSVSGNTIYF
cdr3_nt: TGTGCCAGCAGCTTATCGGTCTCTGGAAACACCATATATTTT

clone_size: .
v_call: TRBV7-3
d_call: TRBD2
j_call: TRBJ2-3
cdr3_aa: CASSLGLAGEVDTQYF
cdr3_nt: TGTGCCAGCAGCTTAGGACTAGCGGGAGAGGTAGATACGCAGTATTTT

clone_size: .
v_call: TRBV12-5
d_call: .
j_call: TRBJ1-1
cdr3_aa: CASGPRLPGNGNTEAFF
cdr3_nt: TGTGCTAGTGGTCCCCGGTTGCCAGGGAATGGGAACACTGAAGCTTTCTTT

clone_size: .
v_call: TRBV28
d_call: .
j_call: TRBJ1-4
cdr3_aa: CASSSPGGPTNEKLFF
cdr3_nt: TGTGCCAGCAGTTCCCCGGGCGGACCAACTAATGAAAAACTGTTTTTT

clone_size: .
v_call: TRBV5-1
d_call: .
j_call: TRBJ2-3
cdr3_aa: CASSPGHSSDTQYF
cdr3_nt: TGCGCCAGCAGCCCGGGACATTCTTCAGATACGCAGTATTTT

clone_size: .
v_call: TRBV6-5
d_call: .
j_call: TRBJ2-7
cdr3_aa: CASRLRVTGEQYF
cdr3_nt: TGTGCCAGCAGGCTCAGGGTCACTGGAGAGCAGTACTTC

clone_size: .
v_call: TRBV12-3/TRBV12-4
d_call: .
j_call: TRBJ1-1
cdr3_aa: CASLTNRNTEAFF
cdr3_nt: TGTGCCAGCCTCACGAACAGGAACACTGAAGCTTTCTTT

clone_size: few
v_call: TRBV23-1
d_call: .
j_call: TRBJ2-7
cdr3_aa: CASSQSGAQTYEQYF
cdr3_nt: TGCGCCAGCAGTCAGAGTGGGGCCCAAACCTACGAGCAGTACTTC

clone_size: few
v_call: TRBV5-4
d_call: .
j_call: TRBJ2-7
cdr3_aa: CASSLAGPDEQYF
cdr3_nt: TGTGCCAGCAGCTTGGCAGGTCCCGACGAGCAGTACTTC

clone_size: .
v_call: TRBV28
d_call: .
j_call: TRBJ1-1
cdr3_aa: CASSLKQGDYTEAFF
cdr3_nt: TGTGCCAGCAGTCTCAAACAGGGCGATTATACTGAAGCTTTCTTT

clone_size: .
v_call: TRBV18
d_call: .
j_call: TRBJ1-5
cdr3_aa: CASSPGYSNQPQHF
cdr3_nt: TGTGCCAGCTCACCGGGTTATAGCAATCAGCCCCAGCATTTT